The clone carrying this T cell receptor beta chain was observed a single time. The antigen is not known. Sequencing was performed with immunoSEQ multiplex PCR; in TCRdb, only in-frame clones are kept and a portion is missing. The sample gives about 400,000 clones, around nine tenths of which show up once; roughly 3.5% is in the top ten. The CDR3 has 12 residues. CDR1 is WSHSY, CDR2 SAAADI, per germline. Deletions cut 2 bases from V and 10 bases from J, with 11 bases between. The source of the sample is a study of Ad26.COV2.S vaccination and SARS-CoV-2 variants. For the study at large: Once, or twice with 56 days between doses, Ad26.COV2.S was given intramuscularly.

Study-level results: The placebo group had lower spike-specific TCR breadth than the vaccine recipients did. Vaccine and placebo groups showed comparable non-spike TCR breadth.

Treatment noted: around 19 received Ad26.COV2.S at low or high dose, single or two shots; 5 received placebo; per-sample allocation not given. Vaccine and placebo recipients were sampled on day 63 after the first injection. The receptor was derived from a person between 18 and 65 years old who received the Ad26.COV2.S COVID-19 vaccine or a placebo. The chain uses TRBV10-2 and TRBJ1-1; unclear D gene. Sequenced material: peripheral blood, taken in a trial of Ad26.COV2.S vaccine versus placebo. The CDR3 reads CASSELGPPAFF. The DNA for the CDR3 is TGCGCCAGCAGTGAGCTCGGACCGCCAGCTTTCTTT.